Below, 14 T cell receptor beta chains from the same sample are listed, as sequenced in a study of cytomegalovirus exposure and HLA in healthy donors. The PCR had 60 Vbeta and 13 Jbeta primers. Profiling relied on immunoSEQ multiplex PCR, and the TCRdb table lists in-frame clones only, not all of them. Of about 160,000 clones in the sample, approximately 88% were seen once. Sequenced: PBMCs. The source of these receptors is a man aged 25-45 years in good health and CMV-seronegative.

This clone was found once. The chain couples TRBV10-2 to TRBJ2-6; TRBD1 is a possible D gene (5 bases). The germline V gene has CDR1 WSHSY and CDR2 SAAADI. The CDR3 sequence is 16 residues long. The V end lost 4 bases, the J end lost 0 bases, and 10 bases lay between the germline ends. The CDR3 loop reads CASSGSQASGANVLTF. The CDR3 nucleotides are TGCGCCAGCAGTGGGTCACAGGCCTCTGGGGCCAACGTCCTGACTTTC.

This chain connects TRBV9 to TRBJ2-3; 7 nucleotides agree with TRBD1. The trim removed 4 bases at V and 4 bases at J, leaving 3 bases unmatched. The CDR3 length is 13 residues. Germline CDR1 reads SGDLS; CDR2 reads YYNGEE. CDR3 bases: TGTGCCAGCAGCCGACAGGGCGCAGATACGCAGTATTTT. As protein: CASSRQGADTQYF.

In DNA form, the CDR3 reads TGCGCCAGCAGTGCTAACAATGAGCAGTTCTTC. Protein product: CASSANNEQFF. The chain combines TRBV10-1 with TRBJ2-1; D is unresolved. This CDR3 is built from 11 residues. V was shortened by 4 bases and J by 5 bases, with 3 bases between the two germline ends. CDR1 is WNHNN, CDR2 SYGVQD, per germline (reference sequence).

This chain joins TRBV7-2 and TRBJ2-1, with 10 positions matching TRBD2. The junction had 7 bases not matched to a gene; V was cut back by 2 bases and J by 9 bases. CDR3 length: 15 amino acids. From germline, CDR1 is SGHTA and CDR2 FQGNSA. The CDR3 region is CASSLSGSGGREQFF. The CDR3 DNA reads as TGTGCCAGCAGCTTAAGCGGTAGCGGGGGGCGTGAGCAGTTCTTC.

The V and J genes are TRBV19 and TRBJ2-1; 8 nucleotides line up with TRBD2. This CDR3 has 13 residues. Per germline, CDR1 LNHDA and CDR2 SQIVND (reference sequence). J gave up 7 bases and V 4 bases, and 3 bases lay outside the gene matches. CDR3 sequence (DNA): TGTGCCAGTAGTACGGGAGGGGAAAATGAGCAGTTCTTC. This encodes CASSTGGENEQFF.

The V call is TRBV7-6, the J call TRBJ2-1; 10 bases line up with TRBD1. The germline V gene has CDR1 SGHVS and CDR2 FNYEAQ. V trimming: 4 bases; J trimming: 5 bases; junction bases outside the gene matches: 5. The CDR3 spans 15 residues. For the CDR3, the DNA is TGTGCCAGCAGCTCAGCGGGACAGGGGAACAATGAGCAGTTCTTC. This codes for CASSSAGQGNNEQFF.

This chain joins TRBV30 and TRBJ2-5, with 8 bases lining up with TRBD2. The assigned J gene may be wrong: the sequence end matches TRBJ2-7 better. Germline CDR1 reads GTSNPN; CDR2 reads SVGIG (reference sequence). This CDR3 is built from 16 residues. The CDR3 loop reads CAWSAPTLAAYYEQYF. DNA of the CDR3: TGTGCCTGGAGTGCGCCTACACTAGCGGCTTACTACGAGCAGTACTTC.

V is TRBV21-1 and J is TRBJ1-5. TRBV21-1 is termed a pseudogene. The CDR3 extends over 17 amino acids. CDR3 nucleotide sequence: TGTGCCAGCAGCAAGATGGACTACAAGCATAGCAATCAGCCCCAGCATTTT. Protein sequence: CASSKMDYKHSNQPQHF.

The V call is TRBV11-3, the J call TRBJ2-7, with D possibly matching TRBD1 (6 bases). The CDR3 runs to 13 residues. The germline CDR1 and CDR2 sequences are SGHNT and YENEEA. Deletions cut 3 bases from V and 6 bases from J, with 12 bases between. The CDR3, as DNA: TGTGCCAGCAGCTTCACAGGGTTGAGCGAGCAGTACTTC. It is translated as CASSFTGLSEQYF.

This clone occurred a few times. The CDR3 is CASSMGLAGATDTQYF. CDR3 coding DNA: TGTGCCAGCAGCATGGGACTAGCGGGAGCGACAGATACGCAGTATTTT. The genes are TRBV5-4 and TRBJ2-3, with 14 positions matching TRBD2. Per the germline V gene, CDR1 is SGHNT and CDR2 is YYREEE (reference sequence). Trimming cost V 4 bases and J 3 bases; bases outside gene matches: 4. This CDR3 comprises 16 residues.

This clone occurred once. The genes are TRBV5-4 and TRBJ1-1; 7 bases align to TRBD1. Per the germline V gene, CDR1 is SGHNT and CDR2 is YYREEE (reference sequence). The CDR3 extends over 15 amino acids. The ends lost 4 bases at V and 4 bases at J; junction bases unmatched: 10. CDR3 sequence reads: CASSVPTGMITEAFF. The CDR3 DNA is TGTGCCAGCAGCGTCCCGACAGGGATGATCACTGAAGCTTTCTTT.

The V and J genes are TRBV19 and TRBJ1-3; D is uncertain. Trimming cost V 7 bases and J 0 bases, with 7 bases left between them. Germline V CDR1 and CDR2: LNHDA, SQIVND (reference sequence). The CDR3 is 13 residues long. This CDR3 is CASTPYSGNTIYF. The CDR3 DNA reads TGTGCCAGTACACCCTACTCTGGAAACACCATATATTTT. Complete variable domain (other parts from reference TRBV19 and TRBJ1-3): DGGITQSPKYLFRKEGQNVTLSCEQNLNHDAMYWYRQDPGQGLRLIYYSQIVNDFQKGDIAEGYSVSREKKESFPLTVTSAQKNPTAFYLCASTPYSGNTIYFGEGSWLTVV.

The CDR3 nucleotides are TGTGCCAGTAGTATCGAGGACAGGGGCTACGAGCAGTACTTC. This encodes CASSIEDRGYEQYF. The V and J genes are TRBV19 and TRBJ2-7; 9 nucleotides line up with TRBD1. After removal of 3 bases from V and 3 bases from J, the junction contained 3 bases not matched to a gene. The CDR3 loop spans 14 amino acids. Germline loops: CDR1 LNHDA, CDR2 SQIVND (reference sequence).

The chain carries TRBV5-1 and TRBJ1-2; no reliable D call. Per the germline V gene, CDR1 is SGHRS and CDR2 is YFSETQ. Trimming shortened V by 0 bases and J by 4 bases, and 4 bases separated the two germline ends. The CDR3 sequence is 12 residues long. The CDR3 DNA reads as TGCGCCAGCAGCTTGGCCAGCTATGGCTACACCTTC. Its translation: CASSLASYGYTF.